This T cell receptor (beta chain) was obtained from a study of T-cell memory formation after mild COVID-19. TCRdb re-derived calls from the 5' RACE reads in MiXCR, one entry per CDR3 protein. The sample has 150,000 to 200,000 distinct CDR3 sequences, around 15% seen once. This CDR3 has 16 residues. The ends lost 4 bases at V and 7 bases at J; junction bases unmatched: 7. CDR1 SGHTA and CDR2 FQGNSA come from the germline V gene. Notes on the study in general: Clones contracting day 15 to 85 were balanced CD4/CD8; later expanders leaned CD4+. Contracting CD4+ clones sat mainly in CM and EM; CD8+ in EMRA.

Of note for this clonotype: Its specificity is unknown.

The sequencing input was PBMCs or a T cell subset sorted from them (not recorded which). The chain links TRBV7-2 to TRBJ2-1; 13 nucleotides match TRBD2. This sequence originates from an adult woman who had mild COVID-19 (a few samples of this study predate the infection). Cell type and time point are not known. CDR3 sequence: CASSWELAGGRNEQFF. The CDR3 region has the DNA TGTGCCAGCAGCTGGGAACTAGCGGGGGGGCGTAATGAGCAGTTCTTC.